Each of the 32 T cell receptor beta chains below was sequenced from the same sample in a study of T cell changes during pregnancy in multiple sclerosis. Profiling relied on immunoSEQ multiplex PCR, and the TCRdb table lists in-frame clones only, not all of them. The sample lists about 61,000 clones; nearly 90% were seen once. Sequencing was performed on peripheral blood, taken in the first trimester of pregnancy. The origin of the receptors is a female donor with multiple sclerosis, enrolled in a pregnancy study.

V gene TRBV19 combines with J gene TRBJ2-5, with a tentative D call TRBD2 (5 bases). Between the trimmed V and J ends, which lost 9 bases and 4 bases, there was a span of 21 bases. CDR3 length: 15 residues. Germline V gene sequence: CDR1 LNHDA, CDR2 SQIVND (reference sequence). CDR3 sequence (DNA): TGTGCCAGCACCGCCGGAGGAAATATCGGAGAGACCCAGTACTTC. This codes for CASTAGGNIGETQYF.

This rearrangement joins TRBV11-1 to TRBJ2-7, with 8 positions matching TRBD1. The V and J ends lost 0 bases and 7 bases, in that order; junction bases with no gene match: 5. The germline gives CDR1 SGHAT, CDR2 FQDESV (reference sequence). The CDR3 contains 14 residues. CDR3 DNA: TGTGCCAGCAGCTTAGCGAGGACAGGGAAGGAGCAGTACTTC. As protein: CASSLARTGKEQYF. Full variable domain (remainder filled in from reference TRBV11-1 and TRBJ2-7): EAEVAQSPRYKITEKSQAVAFWCDPISGHATLYWYRQILGQGPELLVQFQDESVVDDSQLPKDRFSAERLKGVDSTLKIQPAELGDSAMYLCASSLARTGKEQYFGPGTRLTVT.

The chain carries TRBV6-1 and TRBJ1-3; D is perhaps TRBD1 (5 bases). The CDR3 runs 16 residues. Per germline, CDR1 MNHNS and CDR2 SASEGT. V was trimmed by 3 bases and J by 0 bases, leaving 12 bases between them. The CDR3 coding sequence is TGTGCCAGCAGTGATCGGACATTCAGCTCTGGAAACACCATATATTTT. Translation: CASSDRTFSSGNTIYF.

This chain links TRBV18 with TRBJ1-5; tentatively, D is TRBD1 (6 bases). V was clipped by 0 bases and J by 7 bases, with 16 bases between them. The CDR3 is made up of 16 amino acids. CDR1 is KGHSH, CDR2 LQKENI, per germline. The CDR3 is CASSPPNAGAGQPQHF. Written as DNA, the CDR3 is TGTGCCAGCTCACCACCAAACGCGGGGGCTGGGCAGCCCCAGCATTTT.

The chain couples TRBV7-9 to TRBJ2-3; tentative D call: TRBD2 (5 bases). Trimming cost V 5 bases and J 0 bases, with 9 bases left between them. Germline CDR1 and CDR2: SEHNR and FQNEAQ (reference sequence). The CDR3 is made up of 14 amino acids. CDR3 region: CASSPGGSTDTQYF. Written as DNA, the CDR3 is TGTGCCAGCAGCCCCGGCGGGAGCACAGATACGCAGTATTTT.

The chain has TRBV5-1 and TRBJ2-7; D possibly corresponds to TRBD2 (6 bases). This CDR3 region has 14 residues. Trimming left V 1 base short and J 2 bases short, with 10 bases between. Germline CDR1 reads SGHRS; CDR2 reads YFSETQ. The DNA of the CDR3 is TGCGCCAGCAGCTTGAGTGGGGAGGCCTACGAGCAGTACTTC. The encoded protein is CASSLSGEAYEQYF. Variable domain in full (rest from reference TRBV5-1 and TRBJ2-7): KAGVTQTPRYLIKTRGQQVTLSCSPISGHRSVSWYQQTPGQGLQFLFEYFSETQRNKGNFPGRFSGRQFSNSRSEMNVSTLELGDSALYLCASSLSGEAYEQYFGPGTRLTVT.

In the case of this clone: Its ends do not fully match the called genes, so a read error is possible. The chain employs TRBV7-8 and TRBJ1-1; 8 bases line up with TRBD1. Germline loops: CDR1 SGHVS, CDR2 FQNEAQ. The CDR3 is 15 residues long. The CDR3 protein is CASSFRQGQNSEAFF. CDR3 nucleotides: TGTGCCAGCAGCTTCCGACAGGGGCAGAACTCTGAAGCTTTCTTT.

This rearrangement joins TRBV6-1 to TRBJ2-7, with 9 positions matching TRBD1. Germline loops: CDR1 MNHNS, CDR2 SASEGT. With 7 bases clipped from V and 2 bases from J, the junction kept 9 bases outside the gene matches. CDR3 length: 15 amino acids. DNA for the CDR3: TGTGCCAGCAAGAAAACAGGGGGCTCTACCTACGAGCAGTACTTC. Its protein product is CASKKTGGSTYEQYF.

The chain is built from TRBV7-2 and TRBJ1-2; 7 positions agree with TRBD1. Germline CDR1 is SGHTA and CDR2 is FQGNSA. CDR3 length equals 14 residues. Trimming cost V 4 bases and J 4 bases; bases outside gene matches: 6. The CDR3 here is CASSSTTGVYGYTF. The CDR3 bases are TGTGCCAGCAGCTCCACCACAGGGGTCTATGGCTACACCTTC.

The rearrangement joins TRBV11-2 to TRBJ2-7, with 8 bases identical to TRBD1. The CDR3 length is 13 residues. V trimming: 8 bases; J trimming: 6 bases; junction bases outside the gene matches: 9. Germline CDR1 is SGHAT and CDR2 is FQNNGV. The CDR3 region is CASGWTGLLEQYF. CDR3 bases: TGTGCCAGCGGGTGGACAGGGCTCCTCGAGCAGTACTTC. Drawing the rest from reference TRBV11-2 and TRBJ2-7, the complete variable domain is EAGVAQSPRYKIIEKRQSVAFWCNPISGHATLYWYQQILGQGPKLLIQFQNNGVVDDSQLPKDRFSAERLKGVDSTLKIQPAKLEDSAVYLCASGWTGLLEQYFGPGTRLTVT.

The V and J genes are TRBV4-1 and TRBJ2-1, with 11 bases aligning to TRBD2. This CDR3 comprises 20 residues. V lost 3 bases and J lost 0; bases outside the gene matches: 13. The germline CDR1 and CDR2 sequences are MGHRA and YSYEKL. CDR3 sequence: CASSQTPGLADVRSYNEQFF. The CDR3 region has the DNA TGCGCCAGCAGCCAGACCCCGGGACTAGCGGATGTTCGCTCCTACAATGAGCAGTTCTTC.

The CDR3 protein is CASSESQGGADTQYF. Written as DNA, the CDR3 is TGTGCCAGCAGTGAATCCCAGGGAGGGGCAGATACGCAGTATTTT. V gene TRBV6-1 combines with J gene TRBJ2-3; TRBD2 matches 7 bases. Germline lookup yields CDR1 MNHNS and CDR2 SASEGT. Trimming cost V 2 bases and J 4 bases; bases outside gene matches: 6. There are 15 residues in the CDR3.

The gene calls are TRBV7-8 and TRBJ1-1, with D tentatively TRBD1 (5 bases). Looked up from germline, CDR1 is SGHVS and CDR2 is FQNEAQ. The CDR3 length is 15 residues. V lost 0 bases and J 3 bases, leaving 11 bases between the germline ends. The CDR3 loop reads CASSLAPRGDTEAFF. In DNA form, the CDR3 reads TGTGCCAGCAGCTTAGCCCCGCGGGGGGACACTGAAGCTTTCTTT.

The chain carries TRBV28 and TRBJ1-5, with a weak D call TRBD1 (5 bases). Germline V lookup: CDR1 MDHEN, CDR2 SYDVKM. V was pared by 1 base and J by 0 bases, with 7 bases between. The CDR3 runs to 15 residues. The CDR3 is CASSLLTDSNQPQHF. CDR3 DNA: TGTGCCAGCAGTTTATTGACAGATAGCAATCAGCCCCAGCATTTT.

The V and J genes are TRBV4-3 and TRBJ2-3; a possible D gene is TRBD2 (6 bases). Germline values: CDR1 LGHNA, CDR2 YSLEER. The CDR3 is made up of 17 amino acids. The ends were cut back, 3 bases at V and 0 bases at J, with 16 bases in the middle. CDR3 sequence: CASSQDQGTRSTDTQYF. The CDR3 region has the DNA TGCGCCAGCAGCCAGGACCAAGGGACTCGTAGCACAGATACGCAGTATTTT.

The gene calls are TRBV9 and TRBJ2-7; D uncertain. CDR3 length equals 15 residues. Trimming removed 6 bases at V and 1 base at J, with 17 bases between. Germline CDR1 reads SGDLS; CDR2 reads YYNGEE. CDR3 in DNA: TGTGCCAGCAACTACGACGGTTTGATTTCCTACGAGCAGTACTTC. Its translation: CASNYDGLISYEQYF.

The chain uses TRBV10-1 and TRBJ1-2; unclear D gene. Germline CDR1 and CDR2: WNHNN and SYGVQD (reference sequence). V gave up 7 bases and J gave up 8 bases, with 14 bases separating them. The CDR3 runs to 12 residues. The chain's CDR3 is CASTQGRVGYTF. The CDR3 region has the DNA TGCGCCAGCACCCAAGGGAGGGTAGGCTACACCTTC.

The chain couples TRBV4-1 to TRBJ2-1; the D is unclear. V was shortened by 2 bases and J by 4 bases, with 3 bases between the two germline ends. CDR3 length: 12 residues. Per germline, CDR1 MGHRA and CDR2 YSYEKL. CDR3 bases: TGCGCCAGCAGCCAAACTTACAATGAGCAGTTCTTC. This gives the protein CASSQTYNEQFF.

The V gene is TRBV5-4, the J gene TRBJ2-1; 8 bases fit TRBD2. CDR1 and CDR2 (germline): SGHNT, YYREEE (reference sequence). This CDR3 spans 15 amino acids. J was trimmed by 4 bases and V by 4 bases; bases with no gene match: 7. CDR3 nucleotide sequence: TGTGCCAGCAGCCCCGGGACTAGGGTTTACAATGAGCAGTTCTTC. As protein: CASSPGTRVYNEQFF.

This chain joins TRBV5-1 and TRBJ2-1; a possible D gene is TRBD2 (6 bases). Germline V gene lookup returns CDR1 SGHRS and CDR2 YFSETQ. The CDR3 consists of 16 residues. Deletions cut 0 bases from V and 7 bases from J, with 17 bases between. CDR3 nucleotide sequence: TGCGCCAGCAGCTTGGGTCAAGGACCCGCGGGGAATGAGCAGTTCTTC. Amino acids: CASSLGQGPAGNEQFF.

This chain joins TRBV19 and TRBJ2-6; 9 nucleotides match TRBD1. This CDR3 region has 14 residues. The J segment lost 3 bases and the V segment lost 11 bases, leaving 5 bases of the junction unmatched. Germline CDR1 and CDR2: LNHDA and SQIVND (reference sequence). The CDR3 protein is CAATGGRGANVLTF. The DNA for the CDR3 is TGTGCCGCCACAGGGGGCCGTGGGGCCAACGTCCTGACTTTC.

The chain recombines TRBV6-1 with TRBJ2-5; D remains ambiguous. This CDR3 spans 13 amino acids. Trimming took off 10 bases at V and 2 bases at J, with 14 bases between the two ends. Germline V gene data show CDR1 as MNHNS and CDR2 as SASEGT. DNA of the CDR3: TGTGCCATAACCATGCTGAGACAAGAGACCCAGTACTTC. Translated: CAITMLRQETQYF.

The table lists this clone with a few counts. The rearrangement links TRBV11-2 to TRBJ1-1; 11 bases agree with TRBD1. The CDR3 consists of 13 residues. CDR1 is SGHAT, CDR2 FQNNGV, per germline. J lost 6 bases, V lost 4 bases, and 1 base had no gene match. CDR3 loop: CASSWGQGAEAFF. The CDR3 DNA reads TGTGCCAGCAGCTGGGGACAGGGGGCTGAAGCTTTCTTT.

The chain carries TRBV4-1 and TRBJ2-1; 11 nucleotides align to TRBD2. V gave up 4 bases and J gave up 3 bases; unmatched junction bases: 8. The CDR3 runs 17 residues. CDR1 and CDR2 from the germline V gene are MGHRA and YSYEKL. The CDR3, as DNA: TGCGCCAGCAGCCCCTCCACTAGCGGGAGTGGCTACAATGAGCAGTTCTTC. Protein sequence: CASSPSTSGSGYNEQFF.

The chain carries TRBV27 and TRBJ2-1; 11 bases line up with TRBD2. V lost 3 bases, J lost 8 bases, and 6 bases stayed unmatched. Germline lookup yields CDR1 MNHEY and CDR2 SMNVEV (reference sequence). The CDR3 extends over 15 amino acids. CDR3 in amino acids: CASSFGTSGWDEQFF. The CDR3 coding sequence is TGTGCCAGCAGTTTCGGGACTAGCGGTTGGGATGAGCAGTTCTTC.

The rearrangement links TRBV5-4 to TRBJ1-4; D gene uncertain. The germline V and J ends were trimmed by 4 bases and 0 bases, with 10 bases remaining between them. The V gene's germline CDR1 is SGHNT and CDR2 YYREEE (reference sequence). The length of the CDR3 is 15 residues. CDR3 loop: CASSPGGSTNEKLFF. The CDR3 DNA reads TGTGCCAGCAGCCCTGGAGGATCAACTAATGAAAAACTGTTTTTT.

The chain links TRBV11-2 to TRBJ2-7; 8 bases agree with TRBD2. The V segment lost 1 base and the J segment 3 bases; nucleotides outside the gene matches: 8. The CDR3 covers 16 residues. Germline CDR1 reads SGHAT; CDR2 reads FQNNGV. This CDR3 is CASSLVPGLGLYEQYF. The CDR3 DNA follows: TGTGCCAGCAGCTTAGTCCCGGGACTAGGGCTCTACGAGCAGTACTTC.

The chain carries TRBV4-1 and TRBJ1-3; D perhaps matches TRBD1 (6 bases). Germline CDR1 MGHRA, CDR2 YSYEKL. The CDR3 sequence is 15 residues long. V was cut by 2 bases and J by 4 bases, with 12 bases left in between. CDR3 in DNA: TGCGCCAGCAGCCAATACCAGGGGAGCGGAAACACCATATATTTT. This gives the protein CASSQYQGSGNTIYF.

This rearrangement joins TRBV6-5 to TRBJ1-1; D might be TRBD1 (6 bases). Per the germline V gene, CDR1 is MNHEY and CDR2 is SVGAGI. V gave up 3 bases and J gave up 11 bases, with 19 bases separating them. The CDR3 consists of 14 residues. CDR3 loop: CASSYQQGEGQAFF. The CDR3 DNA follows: TGTGCCAGCAGTTATCAACAGGGAGAGGGTCAGGCTTTCTTT.

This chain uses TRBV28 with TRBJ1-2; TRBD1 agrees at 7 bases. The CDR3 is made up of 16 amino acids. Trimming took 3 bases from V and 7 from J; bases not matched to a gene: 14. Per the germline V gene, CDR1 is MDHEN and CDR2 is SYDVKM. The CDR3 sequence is CASSLGVTGRKSGYTF. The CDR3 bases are TGTGCCAGCAGTTTGGGTGTGACAGGGAGGAAGAGTGGCTACACCTTC.

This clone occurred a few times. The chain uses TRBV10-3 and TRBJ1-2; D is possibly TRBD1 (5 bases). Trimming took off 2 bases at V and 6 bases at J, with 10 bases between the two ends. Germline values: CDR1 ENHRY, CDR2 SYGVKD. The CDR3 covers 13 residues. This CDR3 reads CAISEGVGDGYTF. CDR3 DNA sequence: TGTGCCATCAGTGAGGGGGTAGGGGATGGCTACACCTTC.

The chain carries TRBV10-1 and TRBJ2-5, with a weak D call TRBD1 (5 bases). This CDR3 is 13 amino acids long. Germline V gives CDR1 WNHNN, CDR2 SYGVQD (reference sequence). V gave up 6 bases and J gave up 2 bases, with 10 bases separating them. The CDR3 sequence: CASSDSAQETQYF. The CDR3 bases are TGCGCCAGCAGCGACAGCGCTCAAGAGACCCAGTACTTC.